One sample yielded the 19 T cell receptor beta chains listed below, sequenced in a study of CD8 T cells in Susac syndrome. Reverse transcription of about 0.5 to 1 ug RNA was performed with random hexamers. TCRdb re-called the immunoSEQ multiplex PCR reads through MiXCR, storing one row per CDR3 protein. This sample carries about 190,000 distinct CDR3 sequences, approximately 94% of them seen once, and the ten largest clones take approximately 0.098%. Sequenced material: CD4+ T cells from PBMCs. The source is a human donor with Susac syndrome.

V usage is TRBV14 and J usage is TRBJ2-5; unclear D gene. This CDR3 spans 14 amino acids. CDR1 is SGHDN and CDR2 is FVKESK in the germline V gene. The germline V and J ends were trimmed by 0 bases and 8 bases, with 13 bases remaining between them. The CDR3 bases are TGTGCCAGCAGCCAAGATCTCGGTTTGCGTACCCAGTACTTC. Translating gives CASSQDLGLRTQYF.

This chain joins TRBV20-1 and TRBJ1-2; D unclear. CDR1 is DFQATT, CDR2 SNEGSKA, per germline (reference sequence). Deletions cut 6 bases from V and 2 bases from J, with 7 bases between. CDR3 size: 11 residues. The CDR3 nucleotides are TGCAGTGCGGGAAGCAACTATGGCTACACCTTC. Its protein product is CSAGSNYGYTF.

In its sample, this clonotype was seen once. V and J are TRBV20-1 and TRBJ2-3, with D perhaps matching TRBD1 or TRBD2 (6 bases each). CDR3 length: 15 residues. V was clipped by 3 bases and J by 3 bases, with 16 bases between them. Germline loops: CDR1 DFQATT, CDR2 SNEGSKA (reference sequence). CDR3 DNA: TGCAGTGCTAGTGGACAGAGCGGGTTTACAGATACGCAGTATTTT. Translating it yields CSASGQSGFTDTQYF.

The rearrangement uses TRBV7-6 and TRBJ2-3; no firm D call. Germline CDR1 reads SGHVS; CDR2 reads FNYEAQ. V lost 4 bases, J lost 4 bases, and 12 bases lay in between. This CDR3 contains 14 residues. CDR3 amino acids: CASSSGTRADTQYF. CDR3 DNA sequence: TGTGCCAGCAGCTCGGGCACCCGGGCAGATACGCAGTATTTT.

CDR3 sequence reads: CASSQEVADRADTQYF. The DNA of the CDR3 is TGTGCCAGCAGCCAAGAAGTAGCGGATAGGGCAGATACGCAGTATTTT. The chain links TRBV3-1 to TRBJ2-3, with D maybe TRBD2 (6 bases). Between the trimmed V and J ends, which lost 0 bases and 4 bases, there was a span of 14 bases. This CDR3 is 16 amino acids long. Germline loops: CDR1 LGHDT, CDR2 YNNKEL (reference sequence).

This clonotype appeared once. V and J are TRBV12-3 or TRBV12-4 and TRBJ1-1, with TRBD1 as a possible D gene (6 bases). The CDR3 totals 15 residues. Between the trimmed V and J ends, which lost 3 bases and 5 bases, there was a span of 16 bases. CDR3 sequence: CASSLEAGGQTEAFF. In DNA, the CDR3 is TGTGCCAGCAGTTTGGAGGCCGGGGGGCAAACTGAAGCTTTCTTT.

The V gene is TRBV20-1, the J gene TRBJ1-2; a weak D match, TRBD1 (6 bases). Germline assignment: CDR1 DFQATT and CDR2 SNEGSKA (reference sequence). V lost 3 bases to trimming and J lost 4 bases, with 12 bases between them. The CDR3 consists of 13 residues. CDR3 sequence: CSARRGLIYGYTF. CDR3 coding DNA: TGCAGTGCTAGGCGGGGGCTCATCTATGGCTACACCTTC.

This clonotype was counted a single time. This sequence joins TRBV20-1 and TRBJ1-6; weak D call: TRBD1 (6 bases). Trimming took 6 bases from V and 10 from J, leaving 22 bases between them. The germline V gene has CDR1 DFQATT and CDR2 SNEGSKA (reference sequence). This CDR3 region has 15 residues. Here the CDR3 DNA reads TGCAGTGCCACGGGACACCGCATGGGGGGCTCACCCCTCCACTTT. Amino acid sequence: CSATGHRMGGSPLHF.

This sequence joins TRBV12-3 or TRBV12-4 and TRBJ2-7; 7 bases fit TRBD2. Unmatched junction bases numbered 9, after V lost 4 bases and J lost 0 bases. CDR3 length equals 16 residues. The CDR3 DNA is TGTGCCAGCAGTTCCTCGGGGGGTTTTCGCTCCTACGAGCAGTACTTC. Protein: CASSSSGGFRSYEQYF.

V and J are TRBV2 and TRBJ1-2; 8 nucleotides agree with TRBD1. The germline V gene has CDR1 SNHLY and CDR2 FYNNEI. J was trimmed by 7 bases and V by 5 bases; bases with no gene match: 12. CDR3 length: 15 residues. CDR3 sequence (DNA): TGTGCCAGCAGTTTTGGGGACAGGCATTTGGGTGGCTACACCTTC. Amino acids: CASSFGDRHLGGYTF.

The genes are TRBV20-1 and TRBJ2-3; unclear D gene. The CDR3 sequence is 11 residues long. CDR1 is DFQATT, CDR2 SNEGSKA, per germline (reference sequence). V dropped 3 bases and J dropped 5 bases, with 6 bases sitting between them. The CDR3 spells CSASLQDTQYF. Written as DNA, the CDR3 is TGCAGTGCTAGTTTGCAAGATACGCAGTATTTT.

V is TRBV12-3 or TRBV12-4 and J is TRBJ2-7; D not certain. This CDR3 region has 11 residues. The V end was cut by 2 bases, the J end by 8 bases, with 7 bases between. The DNA of the CDR3 is TGTGCCAGCAGTTTAAAAGGTCAGCAGTACTTC. Protein: CASSLKGQQYF.

V usage is TRBV12-3 or TRBV12-4 and J usage is TRBJ1-6, with 8 bases lining up with TRBD1. With 6 bases clipped from V and 15 bases from J, the junction kept 10 bases outside the gene matches. The CDR3 runs to 13 residues. CDR3 DNA: TGTGCCAGCAGGGCAGGGACAGGTCCTCGCCTCCACTTT. Protein product: CASRAGTGPRLHF.

The V gene is TRBV20-1, the J gene TRBJ2-3; 11 positions agree with TRBD2. The CDR3 is made up of 16 amino acids. Trimming at V came to 6 bases and at J to 2 bases, leaving 10 bases not matched to a gene. In germline, CDR1 is DFQATT, CDR2 SNEGSKA (reference sequence). CDR3 region: CSAGRTSGSYTDTQYF. The CDR3 DNA follows: TGCAGTGCCGGCCGGACTAGCGGGTCGTACACAGATACGCAGTATTTT.

The gene calls are TRBV6-4 and TRBJ2-1; 7 bases map to TRBD2. The CDR3 is 16 amino acids. V was clipped by 0 bases and J by 2 bases; unmatched bases: 4. CDR1 is MRHNA, CDR2 SNTAGT, per germline. CDR3 in DNA: TGTGCCAGCAGTGACTCTTCGCGGGGGACCTACAATGAGCAGTTCTTC. Amino acids: CASSDSSRGTYNEQFF.

The chain recombines TRBV7-2 with TRBJ2-5, with D possibly TRBD1 on 6 matching bases. Germline V gene data show CDR1 as SGHTA and CDR2 as FQGNSA. The V end was cut by 5 bases, the J end by 0 bases, with 10 bases between. The CDR3 is made up of 14 amino acids. This CDR3 reads CASSMDRYQETQYF. Written as DNA, the CDR3 is TGTGCCAGCAGCATGGACAGATACCAAGAGACCCAGTACTTC.

This rearrangement joins TRBV6-6 to TRBJ2-7; 7 positions agree with TRBD2. The germline V gene has CDR1 MNHNY and CDR2 SVGAGI (reference sequence). The CDR3 is made up of 12 amino acids. The trim removed 5 bases at V and 6 bases at J, leaving 4 bases unmatched. The DNA of the CDR3 is TGTGCCAGCAGTCTAGGGGAGGGCGAGCAGTACTTC. Amino acids: CASSLGEGEQYF.

This clonotype appeared once. This sequence joins TRBV20-1 and TRBJ1-5; perhaps TRBD1 as D (5 bases). V shed 5 bases and J shed 6 bases, with 14 bases lying between them. CDR1 and CDR2 (germline): DFQATT, SNEGSKA (reference sequence). This CDR3 spans 13 amino acids. CDR3: CSAAVPGPQPQHF. CDR3 bases: TGCAGTGCTGCGGTTCCAGGGCCTCAGCCCCAGCATTTT.

V is TRBV4-1 and J is TRBJ2-7, with 14 bases that match TRBD2. The ends lost 3 bases at V and 0 bases at J; junction bases unmatched: 7. The CDR3 is 18 residues long. Per the germline V gene, CDR1 is MGHRA and CDR2 is YSYEKL. The CDR3 region has the DNA TGCGCCAGCAGCCACAGGACTAGCGGGGGGACGAGCTCCTACGAGCAGTACTTC. Its translation is CASSHRTSGGTSSYEQYF.